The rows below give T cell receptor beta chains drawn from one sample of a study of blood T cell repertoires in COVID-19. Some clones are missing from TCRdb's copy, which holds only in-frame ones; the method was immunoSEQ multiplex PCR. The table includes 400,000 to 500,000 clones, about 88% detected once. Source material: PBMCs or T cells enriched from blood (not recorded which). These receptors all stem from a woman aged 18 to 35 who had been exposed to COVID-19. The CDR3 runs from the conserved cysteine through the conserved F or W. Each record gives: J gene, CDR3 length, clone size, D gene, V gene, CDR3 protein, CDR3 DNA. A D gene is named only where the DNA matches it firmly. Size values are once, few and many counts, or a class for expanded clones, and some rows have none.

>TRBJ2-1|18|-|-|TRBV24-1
CATSDWASQGFRYNEQFF
TGTGCCACCAGTGATTGGGCCTCTCAGGGATTTCGGTACAATGAGCAGTTCTTC
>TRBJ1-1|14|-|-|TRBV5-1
CASSIRPLNTEAFF
TGCGCCAGCAGCATTCGTCCGTTGAACACTGAAGCTTTCTTT
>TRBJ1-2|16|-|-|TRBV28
CASSLLEDTTNYGYTF
TGTGCCAGCAGTTTATTGGAAGACACCACTAACTATGGCTACACCTTC
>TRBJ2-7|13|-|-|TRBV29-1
CSAAGTDSYEQYF
TGCAGCGCGGCGGGGACAGACTCCTACGAGCAGTACTTC
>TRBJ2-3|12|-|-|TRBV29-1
CSVVVATDTQYF
TGCAGCGTTGTAGTAGCAACAGATACGCAGTATTTT
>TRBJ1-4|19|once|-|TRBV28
CASSFGVTGPLSTNEKLFF
TGTGCCAGCAGTTTTGGGGTTACAGGCCCTTTATCAACTAATGAAAAACTGTTTTTT
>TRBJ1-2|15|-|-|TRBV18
CASSPRDIPNYGYTF
TGTGCCAGCTCACCGAGGGACATCCCTAACTATGGCTACACCTTC
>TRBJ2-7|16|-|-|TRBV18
CASSPLGQGGSYEQYF
TGTGCCAGCTCACCACTCGGACAGGGAGGGTCCTACGAGCAGTACTTC
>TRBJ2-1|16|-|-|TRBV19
CASSIMGATSMNEQFF
TGTGCCAGTAGTATAATGGGGGCGACTAGCATGAATGAGCAGTTCTTC
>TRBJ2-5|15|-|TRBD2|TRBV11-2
CASSSGLADQETQYF
TGTGCCAGCAGCTCGGGACTAGCGGACCAAGAGACCCAGTACTTC
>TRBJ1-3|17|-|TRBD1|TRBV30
CAWSVLPPGQGGNTIYF
TGTGCCTGGAGTGTACTTCCTCCGGGACAGGGAGGAAACACCATATATTTT
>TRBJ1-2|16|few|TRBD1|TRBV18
CATSPDQPGQGVGYTF
TGTGCCACCTCTCCAGACCAACCGGGACAGGGGGTTGGCTACACCTTC
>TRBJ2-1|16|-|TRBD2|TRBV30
CAWGAAGGFSYNEQFF
TGTGCCTGGGGGGCAGCGGGGGGCTTCTCCTACAATGAGCAGTTCTTC
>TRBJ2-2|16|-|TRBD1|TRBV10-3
CAIQTGGGPNTGELFF
TGTGCCATCCAGACAGGGGGGGGTCCGAACACCGGGGAGCTGTTTTTT
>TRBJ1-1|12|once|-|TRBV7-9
CASSLEYTEAFF
TGTGCCAGCAGCTTGGAGTACACTGAAGCTTTCTTT
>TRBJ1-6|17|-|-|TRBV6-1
CASSELGESSYNSPLHF
TGTGCCAGCAGTGAACTAGGTGAGAGCTCCTATAATTCACCCCTCCACTTT
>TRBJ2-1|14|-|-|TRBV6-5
CASREDGSHNEQFF
TGTGCCAGCAGGGAGGACGGGAGCCACAATGAGCAGTTCTTC
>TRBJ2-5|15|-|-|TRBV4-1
CASSQDFGRSETQYF
TGCGCCAGCAGCCAAGATTTTGGCCGATCGGAGACCCAGTACTTC
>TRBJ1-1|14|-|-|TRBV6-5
CASSYSTIYTEAFF
TGTGCCAGCAGTTACTCGACTATCTACACTGAAGCTTTCTTT
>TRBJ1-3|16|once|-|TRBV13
CASSQPPGYSGNTIYF
TGTGCCAGCAGCCAACCCCCAGGATACTCTGGAAACACCATATATTTT
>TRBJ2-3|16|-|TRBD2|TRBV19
CASSSSGGNPTDTQYF
TGTGCCAGTAGCTCTAGCGGGGGGAACCCCACAGATACGCAGTATTTT
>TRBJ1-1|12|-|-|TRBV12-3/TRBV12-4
CASSSGATEAFF
TGTGCCAGCAGTTCAGGGGCCACTGAAGCTTTCTTT
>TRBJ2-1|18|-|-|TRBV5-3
CARSLTMCSVSSYNEQFF
TGTGCCAGAAGCTTGACTATGTGCAGCGTGAGCTCCTACAATGAGCAGTTCTTC
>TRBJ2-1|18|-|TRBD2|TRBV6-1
CASSEVDSGGFSYNEQFF
TGTGCCAGCAGTGAAGTGGATAGCGGGGGTTTTTCCTACAATGAGCAGTTCTTC
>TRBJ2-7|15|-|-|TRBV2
CASSEAHGSSDEQYF
TGTGCCAGCAGTGAAGCCCACGGGAGCTCCGACGAGCAGTACTTC
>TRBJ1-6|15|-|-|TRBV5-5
CASSLFAVENSPLHF
TGTGCCAGCAGCTTATTCGCGGTCGAGAATTCACCCCTCCACTTT
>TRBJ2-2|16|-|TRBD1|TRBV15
CATSGRDRGHPGELFF
TGTGCCACCAGCGGCCGGGACAGGGGGCACCCCGGGGAGCTGTTTTTT
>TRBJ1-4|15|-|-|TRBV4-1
CASSQRILTNEKLFF
TGCGCCAGCAGCCAGAGAATACTAACTAATGAAAAACTGTTTTTT
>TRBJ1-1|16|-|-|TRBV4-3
CASSQDVSGLEAEAFF
TGCGCCAGCAGCCAAGATGTTTCAGGGTTAGAGGCTGAAGCTTTCTTT
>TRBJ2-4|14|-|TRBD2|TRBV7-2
CASSQRLAGDIQYF
TGTGCCAGCAGCCAAAGGCTAGCGGGAGACATTCAGTACTTC
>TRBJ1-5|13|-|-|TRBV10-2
CAIRENSNQPQHF
TGCGCCATCCGAGAAAATAGCAATCAGCCCCAGCATTTT
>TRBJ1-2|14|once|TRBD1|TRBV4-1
CASSPRQGNYGYTF
TGCGCCAGCAGCCCCCGACAGGGGAACTATGGCTACACCTTC
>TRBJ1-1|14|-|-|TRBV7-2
CASSPVQVSTEAFF
TGTGCCAGCAGCCCCGTACAGGTATCCACTGAAGCTTTCTTT
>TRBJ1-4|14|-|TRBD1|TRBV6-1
CASSDRGQNEKLFF
TGTGCCAGCAGTGACAGGGGGCAGAATGAAAAACTGTTTTTT
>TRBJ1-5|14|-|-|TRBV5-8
CASSLGPSNQPQHF
TGTGCCAGCAGCTTGGGGCCGAGCAATCAGCCCCAGCATTTT
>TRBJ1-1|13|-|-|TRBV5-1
CASSLGGATEAFF
TGCGCCAGCAGCTTGGGCGGGGCGACTGAAGCTTTCTTT
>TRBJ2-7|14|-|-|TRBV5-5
CASSLGFWGPEQYF
TGTGCCAGCAGCTTGGGTTTCTGGGGGCCCGAGCAGTACTTC
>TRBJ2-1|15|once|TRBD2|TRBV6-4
CASSDGLAGGGEQFF
TGTGCCAGCAGTGACGGACTAGCGGGAGGGGGTGAGCAGTTCTTC
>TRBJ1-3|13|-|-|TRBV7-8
CASSLSSGNTIYF
TGTGCCAGCAGCTTGAGCTCTGGAAACACCATATATTTT
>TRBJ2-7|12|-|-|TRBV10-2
CASSNAVYEQYF
TGCGCCAGCAGTAATGCGGTCTACGAGCAGTACTTC
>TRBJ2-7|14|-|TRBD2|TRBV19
CASSLAGGPNEQYF
TGTGCCAGTAGTTTAGCGGGAGGGCCAAACGAGCAGTACTTC
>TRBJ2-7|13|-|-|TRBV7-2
CASSFTISYEQYF
TGTGCCAGCAGCTTCACTATCTCCTACGAGCAGTACTTC
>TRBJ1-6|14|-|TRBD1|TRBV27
CASSSTGVNSPLHF
TGTGCCAGCAGTTCGACAGGGGTAAATTCACCCCTCCACTTT
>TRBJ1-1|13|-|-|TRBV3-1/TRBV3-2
CADQRRGVTEAFF
TGTGCAGATCAGAGGCGGGGAGTGACTGAAGCTTTCTTT
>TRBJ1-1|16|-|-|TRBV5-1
CASMIGTRTISAEAFF
TGCGCCAGCATGATTGGGACTAGGACAATTTCCGCTGAAGCTTTCTTT
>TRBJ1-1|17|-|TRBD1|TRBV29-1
CSVVPRDRGMMNTEAFF
TGCAGCGTTGTCCCCCGGGACAGGGGGATGATGAACACTGAAGCTTTCTTT